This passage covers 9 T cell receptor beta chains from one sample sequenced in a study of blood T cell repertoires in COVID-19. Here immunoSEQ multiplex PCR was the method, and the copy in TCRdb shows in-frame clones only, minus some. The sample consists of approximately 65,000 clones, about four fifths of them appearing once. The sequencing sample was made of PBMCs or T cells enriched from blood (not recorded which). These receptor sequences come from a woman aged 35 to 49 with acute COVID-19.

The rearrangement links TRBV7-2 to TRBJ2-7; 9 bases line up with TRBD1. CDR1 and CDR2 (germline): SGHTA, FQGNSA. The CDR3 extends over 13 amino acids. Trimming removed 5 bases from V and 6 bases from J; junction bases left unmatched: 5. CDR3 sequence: CASSQGTGLEQYV. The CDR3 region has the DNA TGTGCCAGCAGCCAAGGGACAGGGCTCGAGCAGTACGTC.

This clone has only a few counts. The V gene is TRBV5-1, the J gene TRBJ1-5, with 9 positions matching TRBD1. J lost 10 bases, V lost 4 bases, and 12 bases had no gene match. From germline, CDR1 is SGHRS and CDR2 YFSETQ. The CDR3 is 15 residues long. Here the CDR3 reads CASSPLGQGGQPQHF. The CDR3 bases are TGCGCCAGCAGCCCACTGGGACAGGGTGGGCAACCCCAGCATTTT.

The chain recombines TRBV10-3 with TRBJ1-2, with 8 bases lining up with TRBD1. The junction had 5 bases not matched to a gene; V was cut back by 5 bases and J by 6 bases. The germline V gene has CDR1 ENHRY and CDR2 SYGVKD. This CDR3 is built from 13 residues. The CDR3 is CAISQTGGNGYTF. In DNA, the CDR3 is TGTGCCATCAGTCAAACAGGGGGAAATGGCTACACCTTC.

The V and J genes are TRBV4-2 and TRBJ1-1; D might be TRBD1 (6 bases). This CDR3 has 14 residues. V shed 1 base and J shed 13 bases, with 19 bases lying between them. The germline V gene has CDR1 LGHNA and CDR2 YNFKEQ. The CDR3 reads CASSQGRQQGGGFF. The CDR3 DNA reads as TGTGCCAGCAGCCAAGGCCGACAACAGGGCGGAGGTTTCTTT.

CDR3 DNA: TGCAGCGTTGAGGGGCGCGGTGGCTATGGCTACACCTTC. This codes for CSVEGRGGYGYTF. The chain joins TRBV29-1 to TRBJ1-2; D perhaps matches TRBD1 (5 bases). V lost 3 bases, J lost 4 bases, and 12 bases lay in between. This CDR3 is built from 13 residues. Germline assignment: CDR1 SQVTM and CDR2 ANQGSEA.

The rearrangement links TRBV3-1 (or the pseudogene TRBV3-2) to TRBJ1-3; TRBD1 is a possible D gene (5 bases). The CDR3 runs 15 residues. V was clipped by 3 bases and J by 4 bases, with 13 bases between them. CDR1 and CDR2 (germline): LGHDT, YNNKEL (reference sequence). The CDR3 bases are TGTGCCAGCAGCCAGGGGACGGGAGAGGGAAACACCATATATTTT. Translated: CASSQGTGEGNTIYF.

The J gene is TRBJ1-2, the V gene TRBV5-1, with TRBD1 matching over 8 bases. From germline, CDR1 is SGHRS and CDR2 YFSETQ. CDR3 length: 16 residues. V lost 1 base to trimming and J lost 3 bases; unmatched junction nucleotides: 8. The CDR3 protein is CASSLSPGQGDYGYTF. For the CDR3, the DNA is TGCGCCAGCAGCTTGTCTCCCGGACAGGGAGACTATGGCTACACCTTC.

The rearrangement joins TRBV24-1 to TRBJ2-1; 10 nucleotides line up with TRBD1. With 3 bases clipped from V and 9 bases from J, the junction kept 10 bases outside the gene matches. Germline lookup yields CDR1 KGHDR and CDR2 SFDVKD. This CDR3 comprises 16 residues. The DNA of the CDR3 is TGTGCCACCAGTGATCTGACAGGGGGCGCTGAGGGTGAGCAGTTCTTC. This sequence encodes CATSDLTGGAEGEQFF.

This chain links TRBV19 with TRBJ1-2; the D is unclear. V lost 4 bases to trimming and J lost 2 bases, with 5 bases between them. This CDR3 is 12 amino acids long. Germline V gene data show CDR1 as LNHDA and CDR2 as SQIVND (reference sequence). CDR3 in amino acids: CASSNGNYGYTF. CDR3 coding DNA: TGTGCCAGTAGTAACGGGAACTATGGCTACACCTTC. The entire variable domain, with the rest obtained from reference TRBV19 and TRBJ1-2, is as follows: DGGITQSPKYLFRKEGQNVTLSCEQNLNHDAMYWYRQDPGQGLRLIYYSQIVNDFQKGDIAEGYSVSREKKESFPLTVTSAQKNPTAFYLCASSNGNYGYTFGSGTRLTVV.